This T cell receptor beta chain was captured in a study of blood T cell repertoires in COVID-19. Study overall: T cells, B-cell-depleted T cells, or PBMCs provided the cDNA or gDNA that served as material.

In the authors' workflow: Reference gene primers were amplified, and this amplification served to estimate nucleated cell counts. Generated by immunoSEQ multiplex PCR, the TCRdb table keeps only in-frame clones and is missing some. D and trimming were read from the DNA, whereas the V and J calls and clone size are those reported in that table. The sample yields around 200,000 clones, 75% to 90% seen once. This CDR3 region has 16 residues. Germline CDR1 and CDR2: KGHDR and SFDVKD. The V end lost 4 bases, the J end lost 4 bases, and 16 bases lay between the germline ends. The clonotype was recovered from a middle-aged woman with COVID-19, enrolled during active disease. The sequenced material came from peripheral blood. The rearrangement links TRBV24-1 to TRBJ1-3; D might be TRBD1 (6 bases). CDR3 bases: TGTGCCACCAGTGACCGTACAGGGAGGGGAGGAAACACCATATATTTT. This translates into CATSDRTGRGGNTIYF.